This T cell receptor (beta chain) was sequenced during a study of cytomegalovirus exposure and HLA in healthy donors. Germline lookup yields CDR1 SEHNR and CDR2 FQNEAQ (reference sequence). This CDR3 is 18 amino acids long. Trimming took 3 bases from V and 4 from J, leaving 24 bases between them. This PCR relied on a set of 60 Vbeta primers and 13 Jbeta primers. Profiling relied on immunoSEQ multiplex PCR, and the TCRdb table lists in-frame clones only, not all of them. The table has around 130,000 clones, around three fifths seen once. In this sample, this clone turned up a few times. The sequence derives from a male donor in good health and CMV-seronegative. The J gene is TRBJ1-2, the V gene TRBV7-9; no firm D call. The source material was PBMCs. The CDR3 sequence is CASSFRRSGRADGYGYTF. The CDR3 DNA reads TGTGCCAGCAGCTTTCGGCGGTCGGGGAGGGCCGACGGCTATGGCTACACCTTC.